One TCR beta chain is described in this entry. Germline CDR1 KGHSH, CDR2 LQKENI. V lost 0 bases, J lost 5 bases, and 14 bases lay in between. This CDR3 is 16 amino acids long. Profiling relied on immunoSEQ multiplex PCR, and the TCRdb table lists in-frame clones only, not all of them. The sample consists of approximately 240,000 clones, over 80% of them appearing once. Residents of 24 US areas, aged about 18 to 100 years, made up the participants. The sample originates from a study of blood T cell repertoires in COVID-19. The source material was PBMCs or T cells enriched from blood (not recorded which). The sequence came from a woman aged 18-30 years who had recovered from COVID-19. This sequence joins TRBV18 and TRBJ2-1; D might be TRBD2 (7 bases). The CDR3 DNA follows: TGTGCCAGCTCACCACCAGGGGGGGGGAGACACAATGAGCAGTTCTTC. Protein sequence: CASSPPGGGRHNEQFF.